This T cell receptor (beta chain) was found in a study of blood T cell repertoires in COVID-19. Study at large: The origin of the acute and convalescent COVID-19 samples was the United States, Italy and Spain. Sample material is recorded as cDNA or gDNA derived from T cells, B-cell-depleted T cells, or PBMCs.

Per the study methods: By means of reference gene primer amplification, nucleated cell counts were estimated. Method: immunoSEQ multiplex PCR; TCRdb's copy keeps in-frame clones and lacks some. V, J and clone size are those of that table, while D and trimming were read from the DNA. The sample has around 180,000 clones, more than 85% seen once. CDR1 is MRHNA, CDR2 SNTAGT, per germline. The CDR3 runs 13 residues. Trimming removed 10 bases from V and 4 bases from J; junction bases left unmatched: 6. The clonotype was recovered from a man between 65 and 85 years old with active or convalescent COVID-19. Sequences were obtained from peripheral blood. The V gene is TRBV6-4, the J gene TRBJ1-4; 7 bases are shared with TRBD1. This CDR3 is CATRDSFNEKLFF. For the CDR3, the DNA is TGTGCCACACGGGACAGTTTTAATGAAAAACTGTTTTTT.